Each of the 32 T cell receptor beta chains below was sequenced from the same sample in a study of T cells in localized non-small cell lung cancer. Using immunoSEQ multiplex PCR, the repertoire was profiled, and TCRdb retains in-frame clones only, with some absent. The table shows some 38,000 clones, with roughly 89% occurring only once. The starting material was peripheral blood mononuclear cells, obtained before any cancer treatment. The receptors originated from a male donor aged 60 or over with stage II lung adenocarcinoma.

The rearrangement links TRBV7-8 to TRBJ2-7; 13 bases agree with TRBD2. This CDR3 spans 17 amino acids. Germline V gives CDR1 SGHVS, CDR2 FQNEAQ. J was trimmed by 3 bases and V by 4 bases; bases with no gene match: 9. Here the CDR3 reads CASSSPRTSGSFYEQYF. DNA for the CDR3: TGTGCCAGCAGCTCGCCACGGACTAGCGGGAGTTTCTACGAGCAGTACTTC.

The chain uses TRBV4-2 and TRBJ1-3; D remains unclear. Germline V gene sequence: CDR1 LGHNA, CDR2 YNFKEQ. Trimming stripped 0 bases from V and 4 bases from J, with 7 bases between. This CDR3 is 14 amino acids long. CDR3 amino acids: CASSQDFSGNTIYF. CDR3 coding DNA: TGTGCCAGCAGCCAAGATTTTTCGGGAAACACCATATATTTT.

The CDR3: CASSPRGSETQYF. The CDR3 region has the DNA TGCGCCAGCAGCCCAAGGGGGTCGGAGACCCAGTACTTC. The V and J genes are TRBV5-1 and TRBJ2-5, with a possible D match to TRBD1 (6 bases). The CDR3 length is 13 residues. V was shortened by 4 bases and J by 5 bases, with 12 bases between the two germline ends. Germline CDR1 SGHRS, CDR2 YFSETQ.

The J gene is TRBJ1-2, the V gene TRBV27, with 8 bases fitting TRBD1. The length of the CDR3 is 14 residues. Trimming took 2 bases from V and 6 from J; bases not matched to a gene: 5. From germline, CDR1 is MNHEY and CDR2 SMNVEV (reference sequence). This chain's CDR3 is CASSLEGRGHGYTF. In DNA form, the CDR3 reads TGTGCCAGCAGTTTAGAAGGCAGGGGGCATGGCTACACCTTC.

The chain joins TRBV5-4 to TRBJ2-2; 14 bases map to TRBD2. Germline values: CDR1 SGHNT, CDR2 YYREEE (reference sequence). The trim removed 3 bases at V and 2 bases at J, leaving 9 bases unmatched. This CDR3 is built from 19 residues. In DNA form, the CDR3 reads TGTGCCAGCAGCTCATTGACTAGCGGGAGGGAAAGTAACACCGGGGAGCTGTTTTTT. Translation: CASSSLTSGRESNTGELFF.

This clone has just one count. The chain uses TRBV5-5 and TRBJ1-5; D is unresolved. The V end was cut by 4 bases, the J end by 5 bases, with 10 bases between. This CDR3 has 13 residues. Germline V CDR1 and CDR2: SGHKS, YYEKEE (reference sequence). CDR3 loop: CASSPEMDQPQHF. CDR3 DNA: TGTGCCAGCAGCCCAGAGATGGATCAGCCCCAGCATTTT.

CDR3 residues: CASSDVRAGGADTQYF. The CDR3 DNA sequence: TGTGCCAGCAGTGACGTTAGAGCGGGGGGGGCAGATACGCAGTATTTT. This chain uses TRBV25-1 with TRBJ2-3, with 10 bases identical to TRBD2. V was pared by 3 bases and J by 4 bases, with 7 bases of the junction left unmatched. Germline V gene sequence: CDR1 MGHDK, CDR2 SYGVNS. This CDR3 comprises 16 residues. Full variable domain (remainder filled in from reference TRBV25-1 and TRBJ2-3): EADIYQTPRYLVIGTGKKITLECSQTMGHDKMYWYQQDPGMELHLIHYSYGVNSTEKGDLSSESTVSRIRTEHFPLTLESARPSHTSQYLCASSDVRAGGADTQYFGPGTRLTVL.

The chain recombines TRBV5-1 with TRBJ2-2; TRBD2 might be the D (6 bases). Trimming took off 4 bases at V and 3 bases at J, with 10 bases between the two ends. CDR3 length equals 14 residues. CDR1 and CDR2 from the germline V gene are SGHRS and YFSETQ. Here the CDR3 reads CASSRGVDTGELFF. CDR3 nucleotides: TGCGCCAGCAGCCGCGGGGTGGACACCGGGGAGCTGTTTTTT.

The chain couples TRBV5-1 to TRBJ1-2, with a possible D match to TRBD1 (5 bases). The CDR3 length is 16 residues. Germline V lookup: CDR1 SGHRS, CDR2 YFSETQ. Trimming shortened V by 1 base and J by 8 bases, and 21 bases separated the two germline ends. The CDR3 DNA follows: TGCGCCAGCAGCTTGTTTCAGGGAGGATACGTCGGCGGCTACACCTTC. Translating it yields CASSLFQGGYVGGYTF.

The chain has TRBV5-1 and TRBJ1-1, with TRBD1 as a possible D gene (6 bases). In germline, CDR1 is SGHRS, CDR2 YFSETQ. V was cut by 4 bases and J by 4 bases, with 23 bases left in between. The CDR3 has 17 residues. The CDR3 region is CASSPARRGARGTEAFF. The CDR3 nucleotides are TGCGCCAGCAGCCCGGCCCGCCGGGGGGCAAGAGGCACTGAAGCTTTCTTT.

The chain uses TRBV29-1 and TRBJ1-1; 8 bases match TRBD1. Germline assignment: CDR1 SQVTM and CDR2 ANQGSEA. This CDR3 is built from 13 residues. The V segment lost 6 bases and the J segment 6 bases; nucleotides outside the gene matches: 9. In DNA, the CDR3 is TGCAGCGTGATTACAGGGGGGGCCGCTGAAGCTTTCTTT. It translates to CSVITGGAAEAFF. The variable domain in full, completed from reference TRBV29-1 and TRBJ1-1, reads SAVISQKPSRDICQRGTSLTIQCQVDSQVTMMFWYRQQPGQSLTLIATANQGSEATYESGFVIDKFPISRPNLTFSTLTVSNMSPEDSSIYLCSVITGGAAEAFFGQGTRLTVV.

The rearrangement uses TRBV19 and TRBJ1-5; D is unresolved. The CDR3 sequence is 15 residues long. V was shortened by 2 bases and J by 3 bases, with 11 bases between the two germline ends. Germline CDR1 LNHDA, CDR2 SQIVND (reference sequence). The CDR3 DNA is TGTGCCAGTAGTATACCGCAAGGGCCCAATCAGCCCCAGCATTTT. It yields the protein CASSIPQGPNQPQHF.

J is TRBJ2-1 and V is TRBV29-1; TRBD2 might be the D (5 bases). Between the trimmed V and J ends, which lost 7 bases and 10 bases, there was a span of 17 bases. The CDR3 length is 12 residues. Germline-derived CDR1 and CDR2 are SQVTM and ANQGSEA. DNA for the CDR3: TGCAGCGCTTTGTCGCGCCGCGGGGAGCAGTTCTTC. Protein: CSALSRRGEQFF.

A single count supports this clone. The chain links TRBV2 to TRBJ1-1; 7 positions agree with TRBD1. Germline CDR1 SNHLY, CDR2 FYNNEI. After removal of 8 bases from V and 1 base from J, the junction contained 7 bases not matched to a gene. This CDR3 spans 14 amino acids. The CDR3 is CASVTYRGNTEAFF. Here the CDR3 DNA reads TGTGCCAGCGTTACTTACAGGGGGAACACTGAAGCTTTCTTT.

The chain uses TRBV18 and TRBJ1-3; TRBD1 is a possible D gene (6 bases). The CDR3 has 15 amino acids. Germline assignment: CDR1 KGHSH and CDR2 LQKENI. V lost 2 bases to trimming and J lost 1 base, with 9 bases between them. CDR3 nucleotide sequence: TGTGCCAGCTCACCAAGCACAGGGTCTGGAAACACCATATATTTT. This sequence encodes CASSPSTGSGNTIYF.

This rearrangement joins TRBV29-1 to TRBJ1-1; D not certain. CDR1 and CDR2 (germline): SQVTM, ANQGSEA. Trimming pared 4 bases from V and 4 bases from J, leaving 7 bases between. This CDR3 is 11 amino acids long. Here the CDR3 DNA reads TGCAGCGTTGGCGAGGGCACTGAAGCTTTCTTT. This translates into CSVGEGTEAFF.

The rearrangement links TRBV4-1 to TRBJ2-7, with D maybe TRBD1 (6 bases). Germline-derived CDR1 and CDR2 are MGHRA and YSYEKL. The CDR3 consists of 16 residues. Trimming shortened V by 1 base and J by 9 bases, and 22 bases separated the two germline ends. The CDR3 DNA follows: TGCGCCAGCAGCCAAGTCTTGAAGACAGGTTCTAAGGGGCAGTACTTC. Its protein product is CASSQVLKTGSKGQYF.

This chain uses TRBV28 with TRBJ1-2, with no clear D. From germline, CDR1 is MDHEN and CDR2 SYDVKM. V dropped 5 bases and J dropped 7 bases, with 14 bases sitting between them. The CDR3 is 13 residues long. CDR3 in amino acids: CASSLLVTSGYTF. The CDR3 nucleotides read TGTGCCAGCAGTCTACTCGTAACGAGTGGCTACACCTTC.

The rearrangement links TRBV28 to TRBJ1-1; possibly TRBD1 for D (6 bases). Germline CDR1 is MDHEN and CDR2 is SYDVKM. Trimming stripped 3 bases from V and 9 bases from J, with 8 bases between. CDR3 size: 11 residues. The CDR3 nucleotides are TGTGCCAGCAGTTTCCGGGACAAAGCTTTCTTT. Residues: CASSFRDKAFF.

V gene TRBV6-5 combines with J gene TRBJ2-2; D is perhaps TRBD1 (5 bases). This CDR3 spans 13 amino acids. Per the germline V gene, CDR1 is MNHEY and CDR2 is SVGAGI. V shed 6 bases and J shed 6 bases, with 11 bases lying between them. CDR3 in DNA: TGTGCCAGCAGCCCCGTAGGGGCCGGGGAGCTGTTTTTT. It is translated as CASSPVGAGELFF.

The CDR3 loop reads CASRGGPGNTEAFF. The CDR3 nucleotides are TGTGCCAGTAGAGGGGGGCCGGGGAACACTGAAGCTTTCTTT. V usage is TRBV19 and J usage is TRBJ1-1; weak D call: TRBD1 (6 bases). The germline V gene encodes CDR1 LNHDA and CDR2 SQIVND (reference sequence). Deletions cut 6 bases from V and 1 base from J, with 12 bases between. The CDR3 has 14 residues.

V usage is TRBV5-1 and J usage is TRBJ1-2, with D perhaps TRBD1 (5 bases). Trimming removed 0 bases at V and 0 bases at J, with 9 bases between. This CDR3 is built from 15 residues. The germline V gene encodes CDR1 SGHRS and CDR2 YFSETQ. DNA of the CDR3: TGCGCCAGCAGCTTGGGACAGCCAGCTAACTATGGCTACACCTTC. This codes for CASSLGQPANYGYTF.

This clone has more than one count but fewer than ten. V gene TRBV19 combines with J gene TRBJ2-2; D remains ambiguous. The CDR3 is 14 residues long. V gave up 7 bases and J gave up 5 bases, with 14 bases separating them. Germline V gene lookup returns CDR1 LNHDA and CDR2 SQIVND (reference sequence). The CDR3 DNA sequence: TGTGCCAGTACTCCATCCGCAGTTACCGGGGAGCTGTTTTTT. It translates to CASTPSAVTGELFF.

The chain couples TRBV18 to TRBJ2-7; no clear D gene. This CDR3 has 12 amino acids. Germline assignment: CDR1 KGHSH and CDR2 LQKENI. Trimming took off 2 bases at V and 4 bases at J, with 6 bases between the two ends. The CDR3 here is CASSPMGYEQYF. DNA of the CDR3: TGTGCCAGCTCACCAATGGGATACGAGCAGTACTTC.

The V call is TRBV4-3, the J call TRBJ2-1; 9 bases align to TRBD2. CDR1 LGHNA and CDR2 YSLEER come from the germline V gene. The CDR3 spans 19 residues. The V gene end was trimmed by 0 bases and the J gene end by 3 bases; junction bases not matched to a gene: 12. The CDR3 loop reads CASSQDRGSGSPFYNEQFF. The CDR3 DNA reads as TGCGCCAGCAGCCAAGATCGTGGTAGCGGGAGCCCTTTCTACAATGAGCAGTTCTTC.

The genes are TRBV20-1 and TRBJ2-1; D remains ambiguous. CDR1 is DFQATT and CDR2 is SNEGSKA in the germline V gene (reference sequence). Trimming pared 1 base from V and 10 bases from J, leaving 8 bases between. The CDR3 runs 11 residues. For the CDR3, the DNA is TGCAGTGCTAGAGCCCCCCCCGAGCAGTTCTTC. Translated, it gives CSARAPPEQFF.

This chain links TRBV6-1 with TRBJ1-2, with D hard to call. Trimming shortened V by 6 bases and J by 4 bases, and 12 bases separated the two germline ends. The germline V gene has CDR1 MNHNS and CDR2 SASEGT. The CDR3 runs to 13 residues. CDR3 bases: TGTGCCAGCAGCCTCCGAAACCTCTATGGCTACACCTTC. Translation gives CASSLRNLYGYTF.

The V and J genes are TRBV5-8 and TRBJ2-5; 7 bases line up with TRBD2. The germline CDR1 and CDR2 sequences are SGHTS and YDEGEE. This CDR3 is 14 amino acids long. Trimming cost V 0 bases and J 2 bases; bases outside gene matches: 1. CDR3 residues: CASSLGGGQETQYF. CDR3 DNA: TGTGCCAGCAGCTTGGGCGGGGGACAAGAGACCCAGTACTTC.

The rearrangement links TRBV11-3 to TRBJ2-1, with TRBD1 matching over 10 bases. The ends lost 5 bases at V and 9 bases at J; junction bases unmatched: 4. Germline V CDR1 and CDR2: SGHNT, YENEEA. The CDR3 is made up of 13 amino acids. CDR3 in amino acids: CASSVGQGTEQFF. CDR3 nucleotide sequence: TGTGCCAGCAGCGTGGGACAGGGGACTGAGCAGTTCTTC.

This rearrangement joins TRBV5-5 to TRBJ1-3; D is unresolved. The CDR3 consists of 16 residues. V was pared by 2 bases and J by 4 bases, with 16 bases between. The germline V gene has CDR1 SGHKS and CDR2 YYEKEE (reference sequence). CDR3 nucleotides: TGTGCCAGCAGCTTCACCCCCGGGGTCTCCGGAAACACCATATATTTT. It encodes CASSFTPGVSGNTIYF.

The CDR3 nucleotides are TGTGCCAGCAGCTCCGTGACTAGCGCCCAAGCGCAGTATTTT. Protein product: CASSSVTSAQAQYF. This chain uses TRBV11-2 with TRBJ2-3; 8 nucleotides line up with TRBD2. Looked up from germline, CDR1 is SGHAT and CDR2 is FQNNGV. This CDR3 region has 14 residues. V was pared by 4 bases and J by 10 bases, with 10 bases of the junction left unmatched.

This chain uses TRBV6-5 with TRBJ1-4; D may be TRBD1 (5 bases). Germline CDR1 is MNHEY and CDR2 is SVGAGI. V shed 5 bases and J shed 8 bases, with 15 bases lying between them. CDR3 size: 14 residues. Here the CDR3 DNA reads TGTGCCAGCAGTCACCGGGACCGAGACGAAAAACTGTTTTTT. This encodes CASSHRDRDEKLFF.